Listed below are T cell receptor beta chains from one sample, sequenced in a study of identical twins. TCRdb fed the 5' RACE reads into MiXCR, producing one record per CDR3 protein. The sample holds over 600,000 distinct CDR3 sequences, around 20% seen once. These data are also associated with another study on T cells expressing NK-cell markers.

Input material: PBMCs. The receptors derive from a woman in her late teens or twenties in good health. Each CDR3 is given with its conserved first and last residue. Fields, in order: J gene, CDR3 length, clone size, D gene, V gene, CDR3 protein, CDR3 DNA. The D gene is left open where the match is weak. Size tells how often a clone was seen (once, few, many) or the class of an expanded clone, and some rows leave it out.

>TRBJ2-7|13|-|-|TRBV27
CASSHNPSYEQYF
TGTGCCAGCAGCCACAACCCATCCTACGAGCAGTACTTC
>TRBJ2-1|17|-|TRBD2|TRBV4-3
CASSPSAGGSTYNEQFF
TGCGCCAGCAGCCCCTCAGCTGGCGGGAGCACCTACAATGAGCAGTTCTTC
>TRBJ2-1|19|-|TRBD2|TRBV11-1
CASSSGEFLAGVPADEQFF
TGTGCCAGCAGCTCAGGGGAATTCCTAGCGGGAGTGCCGGCCGATGAGCAGTTCTTC
>TRBJ2-5|14|-|TRBD2|TRBV5-1
CASSGGDPRETQYF
TGCGCCAGCAGCGGGGGGGACCCCAGGGAGACCCAGTACTTC
>TRBJ2-1|13|many|-|TRBV7-6
CASSLVGAREQFF
TGTGCCAGCAGCTTAGTTGGGGCGCGTGAGCAGTTCTTC
>TRBJ1-2|13|-|TRBD1|TRBV29-1
CSVDGTGMYGYTF
TGCAGCGTTGATGGGACAGGGATGTATGGCTACACCTTC
>TRBJ2-3|16|-|-|TRBV4-1
CASSQEGLPSTDTQYF
TGCGCCAGCAGCCAAGAAGGCCTTCCAAGCACAGATACGCAGTATTTT
>TRBJ2-4|13|-|-|TRBV27
CASSLNIGNIQYF
TGTGCCAGCAGTTTGAACATCGGAAACATTCAGTACTTC
>TRBJ1-2|16|-|TRBD1|TRBV5-1
CASSPGDRALLYGYTF
TGCGCCAGCAGCCCGGGGGACAGGGCCTTGCTCTATGGCTACACCTTC
>TRBJ2-1|16|once|-|TRBV7-2
CASSPRLLSSYNEQFF
TGTGCCAGCAGCCCTAGACTACTAAGCTCCTACAATGAGCAGTTCTTC
>TRBJ2-7|14|-|-|TRBV6-2/TRBV6-3
CASSPRGWSYEQYF
TGTGCCAGCAGTCCCAGGGGATGGAGCTACGAGCAGTACTTC
>TRBJ2-7|15|few|-|TRBV7-2
CASSLGPGRTNEQYF
TGTGCCAGCAGCTTAGGACCGGGGCGCACGAATGAGCAGTACTTC
>TRBJ2-2|15|-|-|TRBV20-1
CSASLTGSNTGELFF
TGCAGTGCTTCTTTGACAGGCTCGAACACCGGGGAGCTGTTTTTT
>TRBJ2-1|13|few|TRBD1|TRBV15
CATSREQGFEQFF
TGTGCCACCAGCAGGGAACAGGGGTTTGAGCAGTTCTTC
>TRBJ2-7|15|few|TRBD2|TRBV6-4
CASSDTGTSGYEQYF
TGTGCCAGCAGTGACACCGGGACTAGCGGGTACGAGCAGTACTTC
>TRBJ2-3|13|few|-|TRBV20-1
CSARRVSTDTQYF
TGCAGTGCTAGAAGGGTGAGCACAGATACGCAGTATTTT
>TRBJ1-1|13|-|-|TRBV5-1
CASTLGASTEAFF
TGCGCCAGCACCCTTGGTGCTAGCACTGAAGCTTTCTTT